This entry is about one T cell receptor beta chain. The antigen is undetermined. This sample is drawn from a study of cytomegalovirus exposure and HLA in healthy donors. With V trimmed by 2 bases and J by 4 bases, 1 base remained unmatched. CDR3 length equals 15 residues. Germline-derived CDR1 and CDR2 are SNHLY and FYNNEI. Sequencing was performed with immunoSEQ multiplex PCR; in TCRdb, only in-frame clones are kept and a portion is missing. The sample yields around 55,000 clones, about nine tenths seen once. Study results and caveats: Cytomegalovirus-associated status was assigned to 164 TCR beta chains. It was reportedly the case that the classifier diagnosed cytomegalovirus status with high specificity and sensitivity. Most TCR sequences were uncommon, yet certain public TCRs appeared in many donors.

The sequencing input was PBMCs. This receptor was identified in a man younger than 35 in good health and CMV-seronegative. The chain is built from TRBV2 and TRBJ2-2; TRBD1 aligns across 10 bases. The CDR3 spells CASSERDRGTGELFF. CDR3 in DNA: TGTGCCAGCAGTGAACGGGACAGGGGCACCGGGGAGCTGTTTTTT.